This TCR beta chain was recovered during a study of blood T cells in healthy people across ages. Germline loops: CDR1 SGHTA, CDR2 FQGNSA. CDR3 length: 14 amino acids. A word on this clonotype: At one boundary the junction diverges from the germline segment, which might be a read error.

Alongside a J-beta primer mix, a sample-barcoded 5' primer served in a second PCR lasting roughly 6 to 11 cycles. MiXCR was run by TCRdb on the 5' RACE reads, yielding one entry per CDR3 protein. This sample has hundreds of thousands of distinct CDR3 sequences, with about 52% found just once. The specimen was blood. This receptor was identified in a woman in her sixties or seventies in good health. This sequence joins TRBV7-2 and TRBJ2-3, with TRBD2 matching 11 bases. The DNA for the CDR3 is TGTGCCAGTAGCTTAGCGGGAGGGCCAGATACGCTGTATTTT. This gives the protein CASSLAGGPDTLYF.